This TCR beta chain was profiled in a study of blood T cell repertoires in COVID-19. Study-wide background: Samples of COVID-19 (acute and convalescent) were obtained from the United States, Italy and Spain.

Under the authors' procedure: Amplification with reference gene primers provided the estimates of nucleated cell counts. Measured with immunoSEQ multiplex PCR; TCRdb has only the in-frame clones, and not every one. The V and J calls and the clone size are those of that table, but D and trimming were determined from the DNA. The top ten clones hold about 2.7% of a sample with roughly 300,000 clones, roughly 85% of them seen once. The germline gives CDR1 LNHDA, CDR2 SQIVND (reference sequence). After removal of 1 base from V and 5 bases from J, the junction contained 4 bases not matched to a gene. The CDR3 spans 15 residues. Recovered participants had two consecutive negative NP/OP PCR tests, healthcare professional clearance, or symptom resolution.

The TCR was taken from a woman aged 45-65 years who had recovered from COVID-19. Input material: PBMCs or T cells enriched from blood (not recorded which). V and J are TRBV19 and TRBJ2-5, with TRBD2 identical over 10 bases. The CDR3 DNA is TGTGCCAGTAGTATAGGGGGACTAGCGAGGGAGACCCAGTACTTC. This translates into CASSIGGLARETQYF. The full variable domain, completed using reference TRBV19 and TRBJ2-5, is DGGITQSPKYLFRKEGQNVTLSCEQNLNHDAMYWYRQDPGQGLRLIYYSQIVNDFQKGDIAEGYSVSREKKESFPLTVTSAQKNPTAFYLCASSIGGLARETQYFGPGTRLLVL.